This note documents a single T cell receptor beta chain sequence. Its antigen is still unknown. The data stem from a study of T-cell reconstitution after alpha-beta-depleted transplantation in children. Molecular barcoding with unique molecular identifiers was used for the TCRbeta library. TCRdb processed the PCR reads anew with MiXCR; each CDR3 protein has one entry. The sample consists of fewer than 450,000 distinct CDR3 sequences, under 20% of them appearing once. Overall study results and limits: Where alpha-beta T cells came from about two months after transplant was reportedly several hundred expanded graft clones. T-cell numbers and diversity one year post-transplant derived largely from freshly generated T cells. It was surviving recipient T cells and thymic progenitors that gave some patients high TCRbeta diversity at day 60.

V was pared by 0 bases and J by 1 base, with 8 bases of the junction left unmatched. CDR1 is MNHEY and CDR2 is SVGAGI in the germline V gene. This CDR3 is 17 amino acids long. The rearrangement links TRBV6-5 to TRBJ2-5; TRBD2 matches 7 bases. The sequencing used PBMCs, mostly from graft donor cells, collected 360 days after TCRalphabeta/CD19-depleted stem cell transplant. The clonotype comes from a male patient aged 2-15 years who had a stem cell transplant for acute lymphoblastic leukemia, so the T cells may come from the graft donor. CDR3 nucleotides: TGTGCCAGCAGTTACTCGACTGCGGGAGCTCCCCAAGAGACCCAGTACTTC. Amino acids: CASSYSTAGAPQETQYF.